The 13 T cell receptor beta chains below come from one sample, sequenced in a study of blood T cell repertoires in COVID-19. Produced via immunoSEQ multiplex PCR; TCRdb's table is partial and in-frame only. The sample lists 360,000 or so clones; roughly nine tenths were seen once. The sequenced material came from PBMCs or T cells enriched from blood (not recorded which). These receptors all stem from a woman aged 30 to 39 who had recovered from COVID-19.

The chain has TRBV4-1 and TRBJ2-7; the match to TRBD1 covers 8 bases. Germline values: CDR1 MGHRA, CDR2 YSYEKL. With 4 bases clipped from V and 5 bases from J, the junction kept 10 bases outside the gene matches. The CDR3 consists of 15 residues. This chain's CDR3 is CASSPGQGPRDEQYF. The CDR3, as DNA: TGCGCCAGCAGCCCAGGACAGGGCCCTAGGGACGAGCAGTACTTC.

The rearrangement uses TRBV3-1 (or the pseudogene TRBV3-2) and TRBJ2-7, with D possibly matching TRBD2 (6 bases). Trimming took off 4 bases at V and 0 bases at J, with 13 bases between the two ends. The length of the CDR3 is 15 residues. Germline CDR1 reads LGHDT; CDR2 reads YNNKEL (reference sequence). This chain's CDR3 is CASSRPGLSSYEQYF. As DNA, the CDR3 is TGTGCCAGCAGCCGGCCGGGACTCAGCTCCTACGAGCAGTACTTC.

This chain joins TRBV5-1 and TRBJ2-1; D is ambiguous. The V gene lost 0 bases and the J gene lost 11 bases, with 18 bases spanning the gap. The CDR3 is 15 amino acids. The V gene's germline CDR1 is SGHRS and CDR2 YFSETQ. CDR3 amino acids: CASSLDGSTDIKQFF. DNA of the CDR3: TGCGCCAGCAGCTTGGACGGCAGCACAGATATTAAGCAGTTCTTC.

The chain has TRBV3-1 (or the pseudogene TRBV3-2) and TRBJ2-7; 7 nucleotides align to TRBD1. There are 12 residues in the CDR3. CDR1 and CDR2 (germline): LGHDT, YNNKEL (reference sequence). The ends lost 4 bases at V and 7 bases at J; junction bases unmatched: 4. The CDR3 DNA follows: TGTGCCAGCAGCCTCTACAGGGGTGAGCAGTACTTC. Residues: CASSLYRGEQYF.

This sequence joins TRBV6-5 and TRBJ1-6; 7 bases match TRBD1. This CDR3 spans 14 amino acids. The germline gives CDR1 MNHEY, CDR2 SVGAGI. V shed 6 bases, J shed 10 bases, and the junction held 9 bases outside the gene matches. DNA of the CDR3: TGTGCCAGCAGCGTACGGACAGGCGGATCACCCCTCCACTTT. It codes for CASSVRTGGSPLHF.

The chain couples TRBV19 to TRBJ1-6; 10 bases match TRBD1. The CDR3 totals 15 residues. V shed 4 bases, J shed 9 bases, and the junction held 6 bases outside the gene matches. The germline V gene encodes CDR1 LNHDA and CDR2 SQIVND (reference sequence). The CDR3, as DNA: TGTGCCAGTAGTACCACGACAGGGGGCTCTTCACCCCTCCACTTT. Protein sequence: CASSTTTGGSSPLHF.

As to this clone: The sample has other DNA sequences that encode this CDR3 too. The chain couples TRBV12-3 or TRBV12-4 to TRBJ1-1, with D perhaps matching TRBD1 (6 bases). The CDR3 length is 12 residues. Trimming took 2 bases from V and 7 from J, leaving 8 bases between them. The CDR3: CASSLRGGEAFF. DNA for the CDR3: TGTGCCAGCAGTTTAAGGGGGGGTGAAGCTTTCTTT.

The J gene is TRBJ1-3, the V gene TRBV10-3; the D is unclear. CDR3 length equals 14 residues. Germline values: CDR1 ENHRY, CDR2 SYGVKD. V was trimmed by 6 bases and J by 2 bases, leaving 11 bases between them. Written as DNA, the CDR3 is TGTGCCATCAGACGCACACAAACTGGAAACACCATATATTTT. Its protein product is CAIRRTQTGNTIYF.

The chain couples TRBV5-4 to TRBJ2-7, with D perhaps TRBD2 (6 bases). Trimming took off 4 bases at V and 4 bases at J, with 30 bases between the two ends. CDR1 is SGHNT and CDR2 is YYREEE in the germline V gene (reference sequence). CDR3 length equals 19 residues. The CDR3 spells CASSPLIPGEAQGRYEQYF. The CDR3 coding sequence is TGTGCCAGCAGCCCCCTGATCCCCGGGGAGGCCCAGGGACGGTACGAGCAGTACTTC. The complete variable domain, with remaining parts taken from reference TRBV5-4 and TRBJ2-7, reads ETGVTQSPTHLIKTRGQQVTLRCSSQSGHNTVSWYQQALGQGPQFIFQYYREEENGRGNFPPRFSGLQFPNYSSELNVNALELDDSALYLCASSPLIPGEAQGRYEQYFGPGTRLTVT.

This chain connects TRBV7-8 to TRBJ2-5; 8 positions match TRBD2. The germline V gene encodes CDR1 SGHVS and CDR2 FQNEAQ. The CDR3 length is 15 residues. V shed 7 bases, J shed 5 bases, and the junction held 12 bases outside the gene matches. This CDR3 is CASTLPGLAMETQYF. In DNA form, the CDR3 reads TGTGCCAGCACCCTCCCAGGACTAGCCATGGAGACCCAGTACTTC. Full variable domain (outside the CDR3, taken from reference TRBV7-8 and TRBJ2-5): GAGVSQSPRYKVAKRGQDVALRCDPISGHVSLFWYQQALGQGPEFLTYFQNEAQLDKSGLPSDRFFAERPEGSVSTLKIQRTQQEDSAVYLCASTLPGLAMETQYFGPGTRLLVL.

This chain joins TRBV5-1 and TRBJ1-3, with D tentatively TRBD1 (6 bases). Trimming took off 4 bases at V and 0 bases at J, with 17 bases between the two ends. This CDR3 has 17 amino acids. Germline assignment: CDR1 SGHRS and CDR2 YFSETQ. CDR3 loop: CASSTAGTQVSGNTIYF. In DNA form, the CDR3 reads TGCGCCAGCAGCACGGCAGGGACACAAGTCTCTGGAAACACCATATATTTT.

The chain is built from TRBV4-2 and TRBJ1-6, with D possibly TRBD1 on 6 matching bases. This CDR3 is built from 16 residues. Germline CDR1 reads LGHNA; CDR2 reads YNFKEQ. The V gene lost 4 bases and the J gene lost 4 bases, with 14 bases spanning the gap. DNA of the CDR3: TGTGCCAGCAGCCTCGACCCGGACAGATATAATTCACCCCTCCACTTT. This translates into CASSLDPDRYNSPLHF.

There are a few counts of this clone. V usage is TRBV4-2 and J usage is TRBJ1-1; D unresolved. Germline V gene lookup returns CDR1 LGHNA and CDR2 YNFKEQ. CDR3 length: 13 amino acids. V was pared by 6 bases and J by 1 base, with 9 bases between. The chain's CDR3 is CASSLSGNTEAFF. CDR3 sequence (DNA): TGTGCCAGCAGTCTTTCCGGGAACACTGAAGCTTTCTTT.